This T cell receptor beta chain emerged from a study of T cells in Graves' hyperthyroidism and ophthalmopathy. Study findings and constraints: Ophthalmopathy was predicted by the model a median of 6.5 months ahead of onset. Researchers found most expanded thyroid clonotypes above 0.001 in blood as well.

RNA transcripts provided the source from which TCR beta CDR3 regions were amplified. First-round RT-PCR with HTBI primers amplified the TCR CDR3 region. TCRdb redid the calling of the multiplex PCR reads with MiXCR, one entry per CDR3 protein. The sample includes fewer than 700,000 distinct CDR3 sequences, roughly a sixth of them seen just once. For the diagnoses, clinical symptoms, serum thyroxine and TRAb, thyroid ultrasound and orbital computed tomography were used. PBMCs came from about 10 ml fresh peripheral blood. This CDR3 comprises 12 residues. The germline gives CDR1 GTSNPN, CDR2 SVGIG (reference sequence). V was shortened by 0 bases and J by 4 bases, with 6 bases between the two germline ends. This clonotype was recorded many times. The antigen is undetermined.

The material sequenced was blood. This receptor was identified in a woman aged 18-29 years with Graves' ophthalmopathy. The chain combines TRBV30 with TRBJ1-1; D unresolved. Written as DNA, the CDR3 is TGTGCCTGGAGTGTTCGCAGCACTGAAGCTTTCTTT. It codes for CAWSVRSTEAFF.